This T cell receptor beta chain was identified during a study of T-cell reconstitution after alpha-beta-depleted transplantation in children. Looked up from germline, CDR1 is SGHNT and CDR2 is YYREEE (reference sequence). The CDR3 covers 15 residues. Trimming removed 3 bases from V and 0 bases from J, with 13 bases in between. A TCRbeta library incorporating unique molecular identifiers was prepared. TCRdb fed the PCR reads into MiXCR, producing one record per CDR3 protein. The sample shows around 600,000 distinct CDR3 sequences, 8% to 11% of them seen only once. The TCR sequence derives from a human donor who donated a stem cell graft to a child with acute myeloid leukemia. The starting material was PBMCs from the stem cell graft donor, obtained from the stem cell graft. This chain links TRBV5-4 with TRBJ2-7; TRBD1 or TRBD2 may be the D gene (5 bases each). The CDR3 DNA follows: TGTGCCAGCAGCTGGGTAAGAGGGGACTCCTACGAGCAGTACTTC. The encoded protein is CASSWVRGDSYEQYF.